The 13 T cell receptor beta chains below were found in one sample sequenced in a study of cytomegalovirus exposure and HLA in healthy donors. Using immunoSEQ multiplex PCR, the repertoire was profiled, and TCRdb retains in-frame clones only, with some absent. The data show over 200,000 clones, 88% seen once. The sequenced sample was PBMCs. All receptors derive from a woman aged 18-29 years in good health and CMV-seronegative.

The rearrangement uses TRBV7-2 and TRBJ2-1; tentatively, D is TRBD2 (6 bases). The CDR3 is made up of 16 amino acids. Germline lookup yields CDR1 SGHTA and CDR2 FQGNSA. V gave up 5 bases and J gave up 5 bases, with 19 bases separating them. CDR3: CASSPGLPIDDNEQFF. The CDR3 DNA reads as TGTGCCAGCAGCCCTGGACTACCCATAGATGACAATGAGCAGTTCTTC.

The chain carries TRBV5-1 and TRBJ2-2; the match to TRBD2 covers 10 bases. The CDR3 consists of 16 residues. Unmatched junction bases numbered 7, after V lost 5 bases and J lost 3 bases. In germline, CDR1 is SGHRS, CDR2 YFSETQ. The CDR3 spells CASSKSSGSYTGELFF. The DNA for the CDR3 is TGCGCCAGCAGTAAGTCTAGCGGGAGTTACACCGGGGAGCTGTTTTTT.

The chain combines TRBV20-1 with TRBJ2-5; D is perhaps TRBD2 (6 bases). CDR1 DFQATT and CDR2 SNEGSKA come from the germline V gene (reference sequence). Trimming cost V 6 bases and J 4 bases, with 9 bases left between them. The CDR3 covers 11 residues. The CDR3 coding sequence is TGCAGTGCCAGCGGGCTAGAGACCCAGTACTTC. This gives the protein CSASGLETQYF.

The chain combines TRBV28 with TRBJ2-3; TRBD2 matches at 11 bases. Germline CDR1 and CDR2: MDHEN and SYDVKM. V trimming: 5 bases; J trimming: 2 bases; junction bases outside the gene matches: 6. This CDR3 has 16 amino acids. In DNA form, the CDR3 reads TGTGCCAGCAGTCCGCGACTAGCGGGACTCACAGATACGCAGTATTTT. Translating it yields CASSPRLAGLTDTQYF.

The gene calls are TRBV6-4 and TRBJ2-3; D gene unclear. The germline V gene has CDR1 MRHNA and CDR2 SNTAGT. This CDR3 region has 13 residues. V lost 3 bases, J lost 2 bases, and 6 bases lay in between. DNA of the CDR3: TGTGCCAGCAGTGAGGGCCCCACAGATACGCAGTATTTT. Its protein product is CASSEGPTDTQYF.

The J gene is TRBJ2-2, the V gene TRBV13, with 11 positions matching TRBD2. V trimming: 5 bases; J trimming: 7 bases; junction bases outside the gene matches: 9. Germline CDR1 and CDR2: PRHDT and FYEKMQ (reference sequence). This CDR3 is built from 16 residues. For the CDR3, the DNA is TGTGCCAGCAGCAACCTAGCGGGAGGATGGGGCGGGGAGCTGTTTTTT. Encoded protein: CASSNLAGGWGGELFF.

The genes are TRBV20-1 and TRBJ2-7; D not certain. This CDR3 is built from 11 residues. CDR1 and CDR2 (germline): DFQATT, SNEGSKA (reference sequence). V dropped 7 bases and J dropped 1 base, with 8 bases sitting between them. As DNA, the CDR3 is TGCAGTGTACAAATTTCCTACGAGCAGTACTTC. Residues: CSVQISYEQYF.

CDR3 loop: CASSLDLINTGELFF. CDR3 DNA sequence: TGTGCCAGCAGCTTAGATCTAATTAACACCGGGGAGCTGTTTTTT. The rearrangement links TRBV11-2 to TRBJ2-2, with D unclear. V gave up 0 bases and J gave up 2 bases, with 7 bases separating them. The CDR3 covers 15 residues. CDR1 SGHAT and CDR2 FQNNGV come from the germline V gene. Together with reference TRBV11-2 and TRBJ2-2, the CDR3 gives the full variable domain: EAGVAQSPRYKIIEKRQSVAFWCNPISGHATLYWYQQILGQGPKLLIQFQNNGVVDDSQLPKDRFSAERLKGVDSTLKIQPAKLEDSAVYLCASSLDLINTGELFFGEGSRLTVL.

This clone was recorded once. V gene TRBV18 combines with J gene TRBJ2-3, with 12 nucleotides matching TRBD2. The V gene end was trimmed by 6 bases and the J gene end by 2 bases; junction bases not matched to a gene: 12. Germline V lookup: CDR1 KGHSH, CDR2 LQKENI. The CDR3 is made up of 18 amino acids. CDR3 DNA sequence: TGTGCCAGCTCGGTTGTTCGACTAGCGGGGGTTCACACAGATACGCAGTATTTT. This encodes CASSVVRLAGVHTDTQYF.

This rearrangement joins TRBV6-5 to TRBJ2-1; the match to TRBD1 covers 9 bases. Looked up from germline, CDR1 is MNHEY and CDR2 is SVGAGI. The CDR3 sequence is 16 residues long. V dropped 3 bases and J dropped 1; count of bases not matched to a gene: 4. CDR3: CASSYRGTGSYNEQFF. The DNA for the CDR3 is TGTGCCAGCAGTTATCGGGGGACAGGGTCCTACAATGAGCAGTTCTTC.

This clone is a singleton in its sample. The rearrangement links TRBV6-6 to TRBJ2-1; a possible D gene is TRBD2 (5 bases). The CDR3 sequence is 12 residues long. V dropped 10 bases and J dropped 6 bases, with 13 bases sitting between them. Germline CDR1 is MNHNY and CDR2 is SVGAGI (reference sequence). The CDR3 DNA sequence: TGTGCCACAGACCTAGGAGGCAATGAGCAGTTCTTC. It codes for CATDLGGNEQFF.

The V and J genes are TRBV18 and TRBJ2-7; TRBD1 matches at 9 bases. Trimming at V came to 3 bases and at J to 0 bases, leaving 3 bases not matched to a gene. The CDR3 totals 15 residues. Germline CDR1 KGHSH, CDR2 LQKENI. As DNA, the CDR3 is TGTGCCAGCTCACCGGGACAGGGACCCTCCTACGAGCAGTACTTC. As protein: CASSPGQGPSYEQYF.

The V gene is TRBV2, the J gene TRBJ2-3; D not resolved. CDR1 SNHLY and CDR2 FYNNEI come from the germline V gene. The CDR3 runs 14 residues. Trimming shortened V by 3 bases and J by 0 bases, and 7 bases separated the two germline ends. This CDR3 is CASSDFSSTDTQYF. The CDR3 nucleotides read TGTGCCAGCAGTGACTTTTCTAGCACAGATACGCAGTATTTT.